This TCR beta chain was sequenced for a study of T cells in Graves' hyperthyroidism and ophthalmopathy. From RNA transcripts, TCR beta CDR3 regions were amplified. The TCR CDR3 first-round RT-PCR relied on the HTBI primer set. TCRdb reprocessed the multiplex PCR reads via MiXCR and lists one record per CDR3 protein. This repertoire shows 400,000 to 550,000 distinct CDR3 sequences, roughly 25% found once; its top ten account for around 11%. As regards this clonotype: What it recognizes is unknown.

Study-wide results and limits: Patients with ophthalmopathy were separated from those with stable hyperthyroidism by a 13 V-J model. Before onset, ophthalmopathy was predicted by the model a median 6.5 months earlier.

Uncontrolled infection, other autoimmune disease, pregnancy and lactation each barred patients from inclusion. The V gene's germline CDR1 is SGDLS and CDR2 YYNGEE. The CDR3 sequence is 15 residues long. The V end was cut by 0 bases, the J end by 2 bases, with 12 bases between. The clonotype was recovered from a woman aged 25 to 45 with Graves' ophthalmopathy. This chain uses TRBV9 with TRBJ2-7, with TRBD1 as a possible D gene (6 bases). Sequencing was performed on blood. The CDR3 spells CASSVGTAPTYEQYF. CDR3 DNA sequence: TGTGCCAGCAGCGTAGGGACAGCGCCTACCTACGAGCAGTACTTC.